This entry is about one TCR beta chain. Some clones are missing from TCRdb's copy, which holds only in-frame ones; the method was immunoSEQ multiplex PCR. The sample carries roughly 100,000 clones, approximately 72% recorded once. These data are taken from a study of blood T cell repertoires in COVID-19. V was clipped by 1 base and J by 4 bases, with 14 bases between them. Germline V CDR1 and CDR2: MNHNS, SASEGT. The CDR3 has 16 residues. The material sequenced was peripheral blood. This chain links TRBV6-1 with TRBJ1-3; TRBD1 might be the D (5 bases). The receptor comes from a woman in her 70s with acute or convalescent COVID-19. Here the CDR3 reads CASSEGRRARGNTIYF. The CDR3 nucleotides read TGTGCCAGCAGTGAAGGGCGCAGGGCGAGGGGAAACACCATATATTTT.